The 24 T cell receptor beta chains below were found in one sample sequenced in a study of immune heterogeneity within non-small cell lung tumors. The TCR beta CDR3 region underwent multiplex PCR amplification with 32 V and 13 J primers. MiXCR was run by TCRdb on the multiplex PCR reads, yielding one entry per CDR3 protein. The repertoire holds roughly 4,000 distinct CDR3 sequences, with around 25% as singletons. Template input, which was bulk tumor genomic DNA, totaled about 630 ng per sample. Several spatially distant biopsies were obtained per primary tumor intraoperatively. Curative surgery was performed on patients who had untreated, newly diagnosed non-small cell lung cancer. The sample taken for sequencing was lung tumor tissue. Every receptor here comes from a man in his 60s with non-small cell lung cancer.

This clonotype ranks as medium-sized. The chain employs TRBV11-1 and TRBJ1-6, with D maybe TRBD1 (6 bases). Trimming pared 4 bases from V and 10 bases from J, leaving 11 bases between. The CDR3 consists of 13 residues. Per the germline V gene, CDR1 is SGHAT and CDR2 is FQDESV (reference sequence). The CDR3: CASSSQGSSPLHF. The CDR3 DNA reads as TGTGCCAGCAGCTCCCAGGGGTCCTCACCCCTCCACTTT.

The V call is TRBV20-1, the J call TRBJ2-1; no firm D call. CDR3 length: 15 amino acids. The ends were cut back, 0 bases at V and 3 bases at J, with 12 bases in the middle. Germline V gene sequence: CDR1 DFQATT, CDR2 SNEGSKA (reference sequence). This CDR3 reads CSARDPHRDYNEQFF. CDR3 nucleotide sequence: TGCAGTGCTAGAGATCCCCATAGGGACTACAATGAGCAGTTCTTC.

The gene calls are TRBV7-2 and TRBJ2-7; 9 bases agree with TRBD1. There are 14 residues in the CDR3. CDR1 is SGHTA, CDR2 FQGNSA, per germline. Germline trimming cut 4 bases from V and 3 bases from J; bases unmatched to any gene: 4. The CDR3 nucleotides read TGTGCCAGCAGCTCCCGACAGGGGGTCTACGAGCAGTACTTC. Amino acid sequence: CASSSRQGVYEQYF. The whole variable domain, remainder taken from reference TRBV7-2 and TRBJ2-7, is GAGVSQSPSNKVTEKGKDVELRCDPISGHTALYWYRQSLGQGLEFLIYFQGNSAPDKSGLPSDRFSAERTGGSVSTLTIQRTQQEDSAVYLCASSSRQGVYEQYFGPGTRLTVT.

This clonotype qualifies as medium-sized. The CDR3 sequence is CSARGGGLAGTYEQYF. The CDR3 DNA reads as TGCAGTGCTAGAGGAGGGGGACTAGCGGGAACCTACGAGCAGTACTTC. V is TRBV20-1 and J is TRBJ2-7; 13 bases fit TRBD2. CDR1 and CDR2 (germline): DFQATT, SNEGSKA (reference sequence). The CDR3 is 16 residues long. Trimming cost V 1 base and J 2 bases; bases outside gene matches: 5.

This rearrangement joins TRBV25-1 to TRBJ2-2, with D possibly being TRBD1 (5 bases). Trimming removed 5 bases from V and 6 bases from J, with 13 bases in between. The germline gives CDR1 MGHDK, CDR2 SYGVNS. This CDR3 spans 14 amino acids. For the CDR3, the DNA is TGTGCCAGCAGTCCTGGAATAGGGGCCGGGGAGCTGTTTTTT. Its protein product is CASSPGIGAGELFF.

The CDR3 DNA follows: TGTGCCGAAACTCGGCCGGGGATAGCGGGACGGAGCTCCTACAATGAGCAGTTCTTC. Its translation: CAETRPGIAGRSSYNEQFF. The chain has TRBV24-1 and TRBJ2-1; 8 bases are a match to TRBD2. The V gene end was trimmed by 12 bases and the J gene end by 0 bases; junction bases not matched to a gene: 21. The germline V gene has CDR1 KGHDR and CDR2 SFDVKD. The CDR3 has 19 residues.

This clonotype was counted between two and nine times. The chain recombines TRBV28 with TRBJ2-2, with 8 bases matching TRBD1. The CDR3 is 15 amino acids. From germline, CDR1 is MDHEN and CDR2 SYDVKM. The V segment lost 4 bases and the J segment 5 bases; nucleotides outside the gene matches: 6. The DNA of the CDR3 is TGTGCCAGCAGTTCTCAGGGGGCCGGGACCGGGGAGCTGTTTTTT. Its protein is CASSSQGAGTGELFF.

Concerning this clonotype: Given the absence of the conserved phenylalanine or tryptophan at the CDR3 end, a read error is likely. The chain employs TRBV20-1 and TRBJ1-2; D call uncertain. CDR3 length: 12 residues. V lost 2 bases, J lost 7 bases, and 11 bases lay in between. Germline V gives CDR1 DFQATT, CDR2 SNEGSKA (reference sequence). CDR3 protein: CSARIGRIGYTL. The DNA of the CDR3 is TGCAGTGCTAGAATCGGTAGGATTGGCTACACCCTC.

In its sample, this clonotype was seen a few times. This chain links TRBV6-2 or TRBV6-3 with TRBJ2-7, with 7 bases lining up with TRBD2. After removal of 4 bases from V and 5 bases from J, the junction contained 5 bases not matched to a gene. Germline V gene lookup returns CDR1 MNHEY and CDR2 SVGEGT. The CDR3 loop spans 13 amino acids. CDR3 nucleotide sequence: TGTGCCAGCAGTTTGGCTAGCGGAAACGAGCAGTACTTC. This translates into CASSLASGNEQYF.

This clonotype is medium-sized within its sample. The CDR3 loop reads CASNPGTGTREQYF. CDR3 nucleotide sequence: TGTGCCAGTAATCCCGGGACAGGGACTCGGGAGCAGTACTTC. The rearrangement joins TRBV19 to TRBJ2-7; 9 nucleotides match TRBD1. CDR3 length: 14 amino acids. Germline V gene sequence: CDR1 LNHDA, CDR2 SQIVND (reference sequence). Trimming took 7 bases from V and 7 from J; bases not matched to a gene: 11.

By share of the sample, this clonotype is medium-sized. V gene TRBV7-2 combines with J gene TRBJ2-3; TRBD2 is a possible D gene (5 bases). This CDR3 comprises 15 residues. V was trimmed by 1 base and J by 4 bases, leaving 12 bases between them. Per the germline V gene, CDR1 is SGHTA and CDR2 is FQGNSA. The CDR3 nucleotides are TGTGCCAGCAGCTTAGGTTCCGTGGGAGCAGATACGCAGTATTTT. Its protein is CASSLGSVGADTQYF.

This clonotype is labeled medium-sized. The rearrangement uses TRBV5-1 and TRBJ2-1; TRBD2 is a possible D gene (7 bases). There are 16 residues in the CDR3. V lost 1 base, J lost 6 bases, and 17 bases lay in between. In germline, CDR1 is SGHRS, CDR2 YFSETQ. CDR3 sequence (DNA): TGCGCCAGCAGCTTGTCTCGGGGCGCGGGGGCCAATGAGCAGTTCTTC. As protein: CASSLSRGAGANEQFF.

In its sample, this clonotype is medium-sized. This CDR3 reads CSASGTNTGELFF. The CDR3 DNA reads as TGCAGTGCTAGCGGGACGAACACCGGGGAGCTGTTTTTT. The chain joins TRBV20-1 to TRBJ2-2, with a possible D match to TRBD2 (5 bases). V gave up 3 bases and J gave up 0 bases, with 5 bases separating them. Per germline, CDR1 DFQATT and CDR2 SNEGSKA (reference sequence). This CDR3 comprises 13 residues.

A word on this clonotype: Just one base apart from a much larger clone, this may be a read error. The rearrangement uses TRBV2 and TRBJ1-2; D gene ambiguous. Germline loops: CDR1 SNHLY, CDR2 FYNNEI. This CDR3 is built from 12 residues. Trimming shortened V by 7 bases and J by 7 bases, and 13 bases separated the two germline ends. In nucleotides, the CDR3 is TGTGCCAGCATGACGGGGTTAAGTGGCTACACCTTC. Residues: CASMTGLSGYTF.

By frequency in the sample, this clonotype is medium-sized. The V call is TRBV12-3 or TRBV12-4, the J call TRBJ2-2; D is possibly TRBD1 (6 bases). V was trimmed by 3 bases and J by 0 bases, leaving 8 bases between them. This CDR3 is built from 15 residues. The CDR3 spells CASSFRGTNTGELFF. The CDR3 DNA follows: TGTGCCAGCAGTTTCAGGGGAACGAACACCGGGGAGCTGTTTTTT.

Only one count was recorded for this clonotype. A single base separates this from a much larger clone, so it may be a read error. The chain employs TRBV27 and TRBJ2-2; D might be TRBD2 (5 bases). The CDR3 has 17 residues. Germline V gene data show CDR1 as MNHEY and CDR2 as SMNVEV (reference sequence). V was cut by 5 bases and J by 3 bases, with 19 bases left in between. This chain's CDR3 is CASSHRDNEADTGELFF. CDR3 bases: TGTGCCAGCAGTCATCGAGACAACGAAGCGGACACCGGGGAGCTGTTTTTT.

In DNA, the CDR3 is TGTGCCAGCAGTGAACCGGGGTTGGCTAATGAAAAACTGTTTTTT. Protein sequence: CASSEPGLANEKLFF. This chain joins TRBV25-1 and TRBJ1-4; D ambiguous. The CDR3 is made up of 15 amino acids. The V end was cut by 2 bases, the J end by 3 bases, with 10 bases between. Germline assignment: CDR1 MGHDK and CDR2 SYGVNS. Using reference TRBV25-1 and TRBJ1-4 for the parts outside the CDR3, the full variable domain is EADIYQTPRYLVIGTGKKITLECSQTMGHDKMYWYQQDPGMELHLIHYSYGVNSTEKGDLSSESTVSRIRTEHFPLTLESARPSHTSQYLCASSEPGLANEKLFFGSGTQLSVL.

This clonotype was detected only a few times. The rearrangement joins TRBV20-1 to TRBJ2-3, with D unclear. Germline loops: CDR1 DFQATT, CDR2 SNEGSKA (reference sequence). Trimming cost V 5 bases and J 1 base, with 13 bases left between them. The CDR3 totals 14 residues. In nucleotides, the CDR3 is TGCAGTGCTCCTCCGGACCCGGGCACAGATACGCAGTATTTT. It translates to CSAPPDPGTDTQYF.

The CDR3 reads CASSRQVGTEAFF. CDR3 DNA sequence: TGTGCCAGCTCACGACAGGTGGGCACTGAAGCTTTCTTT. The chain is built from TRBV18 and TRBJ1-1, with D possibly matching TRBD1 (6 bases). Trimming removed 4 bases at V and 4 bases at J, with 10 bases between. The V gene's germline CDR1 is KGHSH and CDR2 LQKENI. The CDR3 loop spans 13 amino acids.

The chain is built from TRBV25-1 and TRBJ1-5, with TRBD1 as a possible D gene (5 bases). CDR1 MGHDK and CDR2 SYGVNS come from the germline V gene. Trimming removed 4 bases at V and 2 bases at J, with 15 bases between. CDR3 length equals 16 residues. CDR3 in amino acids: CASSANSDNGNQPQHF. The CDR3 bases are TGTGCCAGCAGTGCGAATTCGGACAACGGCAATCAGCCCCAGCATTTT.

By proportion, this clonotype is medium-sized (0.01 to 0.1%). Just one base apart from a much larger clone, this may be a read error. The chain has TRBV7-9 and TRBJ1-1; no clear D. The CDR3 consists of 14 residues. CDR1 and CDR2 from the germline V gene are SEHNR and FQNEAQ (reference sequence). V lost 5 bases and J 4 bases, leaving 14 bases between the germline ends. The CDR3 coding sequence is TGTGCCAGCAGCCTCGATTGCGTCGGCACTGAAGCTTTCTTT. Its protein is CASSLDCVGTEAFF. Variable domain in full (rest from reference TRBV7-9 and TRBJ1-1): DTGVSQNPRHKITKRGQNVTFRCDPISEHNRLYWYRQTLGQGPEFLTYFQNEAQLEKSRLLSDRFSAERPKGSFSTLEIQRTEQGDSAMYLCASSLDCVGTEAFFGQGTRLTVV.

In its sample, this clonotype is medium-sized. CDR3 in amino acids: CASSQALGFEQYF. CDR3 DNA sequence: TGTGCCAGCAGCCAAGCCCTGGGGTTCGAGCAGTACTTC. The chain joins TRBV4-2 to TRBJ2-7, with D uncertain. V gave up 1 base and J gave up 6 bases, with 10 bases separating them. Germline V gene data show CDR1 as LGHNA and CDR2 as YNFKEQ. The CDR3 extends over 13 amino acids.

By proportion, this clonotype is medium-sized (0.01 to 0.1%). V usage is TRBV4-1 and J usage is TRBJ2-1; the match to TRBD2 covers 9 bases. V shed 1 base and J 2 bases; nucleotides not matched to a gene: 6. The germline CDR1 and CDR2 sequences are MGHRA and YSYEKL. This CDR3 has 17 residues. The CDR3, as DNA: TGCGCCAGCAGCCAAGGGGAACTAGCGGGCACCTACAATGAGCAGTTCTTC. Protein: CASSQGELAGTYNEQFF.

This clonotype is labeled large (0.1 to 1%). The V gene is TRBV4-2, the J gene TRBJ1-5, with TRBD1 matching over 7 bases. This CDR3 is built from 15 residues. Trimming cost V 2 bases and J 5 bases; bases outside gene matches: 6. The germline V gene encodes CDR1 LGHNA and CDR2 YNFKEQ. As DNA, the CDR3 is TGTGCCAGCAGCCAATCTCCAACAGGGGATCAGCCCCAGCATTTT. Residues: CASSQSPTGDQPQHF.